A single sample is the source of the 29 T cell receptor beta chains below, sequenced in a study of T cell responses to AZD1222 COVID-19 vaccine. Assay: immunoSEQ multiplex PCR; the TCRdb copy retains only in-frame clones and omits some. The sample shows more than 100,000 clones, around 89% of them seen only once. Sequencing used peripheral blood, obtained on day 0 of AZD1222 vaccination. Every receptor here comes from an adult in good health.

V usage is TRBV7-3 and J usage is TRBJ1-1, with D uncertain. The CDR3 consists of 13 residues. Germline values: CDR1 SGHTA, CDR2 FQGTGA. With 8 bases removed from V and 4 bases from J, the gap between germline ends came to 14 bases. In nucleotides, the CDR3 is TGTGCCAGCCGCGGCACCCTGGGCACTGAAGCTTTCTTT. Translation gives CASRGTLGTEAFF.

The chain is built from TRBV19 and TRBJ1-1, with D uncertain. Germline loops: CDR1 LNHDA, CDR2 SQIVND (reference sequence). With 6 bases removed from V and 0 bases from J, the gap between germline ends came to 8 bases. This CDR3 is 13 amino acids long. Here the CDR3 reads CASSPYLNTEAFF. The CDR3 DNA is TGTGCCAGTAGCCCCTACCTGAACACTGAAGCTTTCTTT.

V usage is TRBV4-2 and J usage is TRBJ2-1; D may correspond to TRBD1 or TRBD2 (7 bases each). Germline-derived CDR1 and CDR2 are LGHNA and YNFKEQ. The CDR3 extends over 15 amino acids. Trimming cost V 3 bases and J 5 bases, with 14 bases left between them. In nucleotides, the CDR3 is TGTGCCAGCAGCCACCGGGGGAGGGGGCACAATGAGCAGTTCTTC. Translation gives CASSHRGRGHNEQFF.

This clone showed up just a few times. The J gene is TRBJ1-6, the V gene TRBV9; no reliable D call. This CDR3 region has 14 residues. CDR1 SGDLS and CDR2 YYNGEE come from the germline V gene. The ends were cut back, 3 bases at V and 4 bases at J, with 8 bases in the middle. The DNA for the CDR3 is TGTGCCAGCAGCGCGGGTCCTTATAATTCACCCCTCCACTTT. As protein: CASSAGPYNSPLHF.

This sequence joins TRBV4-3 and TRBJ1-2; the D gene is possibly TRBD1 (5 bases). Germline V lookup: CDR1 LGHNA, CDR2 YSLEER. The CDR3 contains 15 residues. Trimming removed 4 bases at V and 1 base at J, with 13 bases between. CDR3 coding DNA: TGCGCCAGCAGCCCGATCGACAGCTATAACTATGGCTACACCTTC. This encodes CASSPIDSYNYGYTF.

V and J are TRBV6-5 and TRBJ1-2, with no clear D. The CDR3 spans 12 residues. V shed 2 bases and J shed 4 bases, with 5 bases lying between them. CDR1 is MNHEY, CDR2 SVGAGI, per germline. In DNA, the CDR3 is TGTGCCAGCAGTTACCAGTCCTATGGCTACACCTTC. This codes for CASSYQSYGYTF.

J is TRBJ1-1 and V is TRBV5-1, with D perhaps TRBD1 (6 bases). The germline V gene has CDR1 SGHRS and CDR2 YFSETQ. The CDR3 is 13 amino acids. Trimming removed 5 bases at V and 6 bases at J, with 14 bases between. The DNA for the CDR3 is TGCGCCAGCAGTTACAGGGAGGGATCTGAAGCTTTCTTT. Residues: CASSYREGSEAFF.

The chain recombines TRBV5-4 with TRBJ2-6, with a possible D match to TRBD2 (5 bases). Trimming removed 7 bases at V and 0 bases at J, with 5 bases between. The CDR3 contains 13 residues. Germline CDR1 and CDR2: SGHNT and YYREEE (reference sequence). Written as DNA, the CDR3 is TGTGCCAGCGGACTCTCTGGGGCCAACGTCCTGACTTTC. Amino acids: CASGLSGANVLTF.

This sequence joins TRBV4-1 and TRBJ1-4, with a possible D match to TRBD1 (6 bases). Per germline, CDR1 MGHRA and CDR2 YSYEKL. The length of the CDR3 is 15 residues. Trimming removed 2 bases at V and 3 bases at J, with 10 bases between. CDR3 coding DNA: TGCGCCAGCAGCCAACTTCAGGGGCCTAATGAAAAACTGTTTTTT. Its translation: CASSQLQGPNEKLFF.

A word on this clone: Additional DNA sequences in this sample encode the identical CDR3. The chain is built from TRBV12-3 or TRBV12-4 and TRBJ1-3, with D uncertain. V was shortened by 3 bases and J by 4 bases, with 4 bases between the two germline ends. The CDR3 is 12 amino acids. CDR3 sequence (DNA): TGTGCCAGCAGTTTTGCCGGAAACACCATATATTTT. Its protein product is CASSFAGNTIYF.

The chain is built from TRBV11-1 and TRBJ1-2, with D tentatively TRBD1 (6 bases). V lost 3 bases and J lost 8, with 16 bases in between. Germline V gene sequence: CDR1 SGHAT, CDR2 FQDESV (reference sequence). The CDR3 loop spans 14 amino acids. CDR3 sequence: CASSLATGIGGYTF. CDR3 in DNA: TGTGCCAGCAGCTTGGCCACAGGGATCGGAGGCTACACCTTC.

The rearrangement joins TRBV28 to TRBJ2-7; D may be TRBD1 (6 bases). With 1 base removed from V and 4 bases from J, the gap between germline ends came to 14 bases. The CDR3 loop spans 15 amino acids. Germline V CDR1 and CDR2: MDHEN, SYDVKM. The CDR3 DNA is TGTGCCAGCAGTTTATCCGGGACAAAGGGTTACGAGCAGTACTTC. As protein: CASSLSGTKGYEQYF.

This chain links TRBV6-2 or TRBV6-3 with TRBJ1-1; maybe TRBD1 (5 bases). There are 14 residues in the CDR3. Germline V gene data show CDR1 as MNHEY and CDR2 as SVGEGT. Trimming removed 0 bases at V and 4 bases at J, with 9 bases between. CDR3 coding DNA: TGTGCCAGCAGTTACTCGGGGGAAGGCACTGAAGCTTTCTTT. Residues: CASSYSGEGTEAFF.

The chain recombines TRBV15 with TRBJ1-2; D is unresolved. Trimming took 3 bases from V and 5 from J, leaving 19 bases between them. The CDR3 consists of 16 residues. The V gene's germline CDR1 is LNHNV and CDR2 YYDKDF (reference sequence). CDR3 nucleotide sequence: TGTGCCACCAGCAGGGTCGAACCAGGACGGAATTATGGCTACACCTTC. Amino acid sequence: CATSRVEPGRNYGYTF.

The chain carries TRBV5-6 and TRBJ1-2; no definite D call. Trimming removed 1 base from V and 1 base from J, with 5 bases in between. In germline, CDR1 is SGHDT, CDR2 YYEEEE. CDR3 length: 13 amino acids. The CDR3 loop is CASSLPINYGYTF. Here the CDR3 DNA reads TGTGCCAGCAGCTTGCCCATTAACTATGGCTACACCTTC.

The rearrangement joins TRBV9 to TRBJ2-1; tentative D call: TRBD2 (6 bases). Between the trimmed V and J ends, which lost 0 bases and 7 bases, there was a span of 17 bases. Germline-derived CDR1 and CDR2 are SGDLS and YYNGEE. The CDR3 loop spans 16 amino acids. The CDR3, as DNA: TGTGCCAGCAGCGTAGGGGCTAGCGTAGGGAGGAATGAGCAGTTCTTC. Its translation: CASSVGASVGRNEQFF. Looking up the rest from reference TRBV9 and TRBJ2-1 gives the full variable domain: DSGVTQTPKHLITATGQRVTLRCSPRSGDLSVYWYQQSLDQGLQFLIQYYNGEERAKGNILERFSAQQFPDLHSELNLSSLELGDSALYFCASSVGASVGRNEQFFGPGTRLTVL.

This chain joins TRBV24-1 and TRBJ2-1; D may be TRBD2 (5 bases). Trimming pared 4 bases from V and 3 bases from J, leaving 18 bases between. Germline V gene data show CDR1 as KGHDR and CDR2 as SFDVKD. This CDR3 spans 17 amino acids. This chain's CDR3 is CATSDSQRGKIYNEQFF. The CDR3 coding sequence is TGTGCCACCAGTGACTCCCAACGAGGGAAGATCTACAATGAGCAGTTCTTC.

The chain has TRBV4-1 and TRBJ1-5; no firm D call. V shed 2 bases and J shed 2 bases, with 19 bases lying between them. This CDR3 region has 18 residues. Per germline, CDR1 MGHRA and CDR2 YSYEKL. CDR3 loop: CASSQLPDQISGNQPQHF. The DNA of the CDR3 is TGCGCCAGCAGCCAATTGCCTGACCAGATTTCGGGCAATCAGCCCCAGCATTTT.

CDR3 region: CASSQTGTWYGYTF. The CDR3 nucleotides are TGTGCCAGCAGCCAGACGGGGACTTGGTATGGCTACACCTTC. The chain carries TRBV7-2 and TRBJ1-2; perhaps TRBD1 as D (5 bases). V was cut by 5 bases and J by 5 bases, with 15 bases left in between. The germline CDR1 and CDR2 sequences are SGHTA and FQGNSA. The CDR3 sequence is 14 residues long.

V is TRBV19 and J is TRBJ2-3; 7 bases are shared with TRBD1. The CDR3 runs 14 residues. Germline V CDR1 and CDR2: LNHDA, SQIVND (reference sequence). Losses at the gene ends were 4 bases for V and 3 bases for J; bases not matched to a gene: 4. This chain's CDR3 is CASSTGTETDTQYF. In DNA, the CDR3 is TGTGCCAGTAGTACGGGGACAGAGACAGATACGCAGTATTTT. The whole variable domain, remainder taken from reference TRBV19 and TRBJ2-3, is DGGITQSPKYLFRKEGQNVTLSCEQNLNHDAMYWYRQDPGQGLRLIYYSQIVNDFQKGDIAEGYSVSREKKESFPLTVTSAQKNPTAFYLCASSTGTETDTQYFGPGTRLTVL.

The chain uses TRBV27 and TRBJ1-4; D may be TRBD1 (5 bases). The germline V gene encodes CDR1 MNHEY and CDR2 SMNVEV (reference sequence). CDR3 length equals 11 residues. V lost 4 bases and J 15 bases, leaving 12 bases between the germline ends. For the CDR3, the DNA is TGTGCCAGCAGTTCGGGACGGCGGGTGTTTTTT. It translates to CASSSGRRVFF.

The J gene is TRBJ1-1, the V gene TRBV28; D is possibly TRBD1 (6 bases). The germline V and J ends were trimmed by 5 bases and 1 base, with 14 bases remaining between them. Germline V gene sequence: CDR1 MDHEN, CDR2 SYDVKM. This CDR3 region has 15 residues. The CDR3 sequence: CASSPYWGQNTEAFF. Here the CDR3 DNA reads TGTGCCAGCAGTCCGTATTGGGGACAGAACACTGAAGCTTTCTTT.

In DNA, the CDR3 is TGTGCCAGCAGCTCCTACGGGCCTTCCTACGAGCAGTACTTC. Translating it yields CASSSYGPSYEQYF. The genes are TRBV7-9 and TRBJ2-7, with D hard to call. Germline loops: CDR1 SEHNR, CDR2 FQNEAQ (reference sequence). The CDR3 runs 14 residues. Trimming stripped 4 bases from V and 1 base from J, with 11 bases between.

The gene calls are TRBV6-6 and TRBJ1-3, with 10 bases aligning to TRBD1. Germline V lookup: CDR1 MNHNY, CDR2 SVGAGI (reference sequence). The CDR3 consists of 15 residues. V was pared by 5 bases and J by 3 bases, with 4 bases of the junction left unmatched. The DNA of the CDR3 is TGTGCCAGCAGTACTCGGACAGGGGGTGGAAACACCATATATTTT. Translated, it gives CASSTRTGGGNTIYF.

The gene calls are TRBV2 and TRBJ1-6; no reliable D call. The V and J ends lost 8 bases and 0 bases respectively, with 8 bases between them. The CDR3 runs 14 residues. Germline V gives CDR1 SNHLY, CDR2 FYNNEI. CDR3 residues: CASSESSYNSPLHF. The DNA for the CDR3 is TGTGCCAGCTCGGAGAGCTCCTATAATTCACCCCTCCACTTT. Looking up the rest from reference TRBV2 and TRBJ1-6 gives the full variable domain: EPEVTQTPSHQVTQMGQEVILRCVPISNHLYFYWYRQILGQKVEFLVSFYNNEISEKSEIFDDQFSVERPDGSNFTLKIRSTKLEDSAMYFCASSESSYNSPLHFGNGTRLTVT.

This clone was seen only once. CDR3 nucleotides: TGTGCCAGCAGTTCCTCCGGGACAGGGGGCAATTATGGCTACACCTTC. Residues: CASSSSGTGGNYGYTF. This chain uses TRBV28 with TRBJ1-2; 12 nucleotides match TRBD1. The V segment lost 4 bases and the J segment 5 bases; nucleotides outside the gene matches: 8. CDR3 length equals 16 residues. Germline values: CDR1 MDHEN, CDR2 SYDVKM.

This chain connects TRBV4-2 to TRBJ2-2; 9 bases map to TRBD1. The CDR3 covers 16 residues. CDR1 and CDR2 from the germline V gene are LGHNA and YNFKEQ. After removal of 0 bases from V and 7 bases from J, the junction contained 6 bases not matched to a gene. CDR3 in amino acids: CASSQDPGQGGGELFF. For the CDR3, the DNA is TGTGCCAGCAGCCAAGATCCGGGACAGGGTGGCGGGGAGCTGTTTTTT.

The genes are TRBV1 and TRBJ2-1; the table's TRBD2 call for D was not verified on the DNA. TRBV1 is a known pseudogene. This CDR3 has 12 residues. The CDR3 DNA reads as TGCACCAGCAGCCAAGCTTACAATGAGCAGTTCTTC. Protein product: CTSSQAYNEQFF.

This clone was found once. The chain combines TRBV3-1 (or the pseudogene TRBV3-2) with TRBJ2-3; D is perhaps TRBD1 (6 bases). Per germline, CDR1 LGHDT and CDR2 YNNKEL (reference sequence). This CDR3 has 14 residues. V lost 2 bases and J 3 bases, leaving 9 bases between the germline ends. CDR3 sequence: CASSQRTGTDTQYF. The CDR3 coding sequence is TGTGCCAGCAGCCAACGTACAGGGACAGATACGCAGTATTTT.